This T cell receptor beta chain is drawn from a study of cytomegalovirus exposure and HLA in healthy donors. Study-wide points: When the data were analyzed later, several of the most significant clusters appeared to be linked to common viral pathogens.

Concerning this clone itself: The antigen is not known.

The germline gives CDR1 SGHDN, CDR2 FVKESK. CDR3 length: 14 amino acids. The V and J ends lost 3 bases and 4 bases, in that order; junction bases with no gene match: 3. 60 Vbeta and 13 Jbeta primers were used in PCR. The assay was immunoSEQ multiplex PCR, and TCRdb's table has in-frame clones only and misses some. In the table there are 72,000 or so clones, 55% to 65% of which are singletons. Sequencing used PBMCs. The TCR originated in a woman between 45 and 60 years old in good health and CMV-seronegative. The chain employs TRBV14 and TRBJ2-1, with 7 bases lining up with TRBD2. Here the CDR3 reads CASSQASGYNEQFF. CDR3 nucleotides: TGTGCCAGCAGCCAGGCTAGCGGATACAATGAGCAGTTCTTC.